This TCR beta chain comes out of a study of blood T cell repertoires in COVID-19. Study information: The analysed material was cDNA or gDNA that came from T cells, B-cell-depleted T cells, or PBMCs.

The germline CDR1 and CDR2 sequences are SGDLS and YYNGEE. Trimming removed 1 base from V and 8 bases from J; junction bases left unmatched: 21. The CDR3 is 19 amino acids. As originally analysed: From reference gene primer amplification, estimates of nucleated cell counts were derived. The table came from immunoSEQ multiplex PCR; TCRdb's copy has only in-frame clones and leaves some out. The V and J calls and the clone size are those of that table, but D and trimming were determined from the DNA. Counted here are 60,000 to 65,000 clones, almost 85% occurring once; the ten biggest clones make up about 16%. This clone has only a few counts.

The V call is TRBV9, the J call TRBJ1-1, with TRBD1 identical over 9 bases. The clonotype was recovered from a man aged 60 to 75 with COVID-19, enrolled during active disease. Sequences were obtained from peripheral blood. Here the CDR3 DNA reads TGTGCCAGCAGCGTATATTGGACGTGGACAGGGGCCTTCCAGGTGGAAGCTTTCTTT. Protein product: CASSVYWTWTGAFQVEAFF.